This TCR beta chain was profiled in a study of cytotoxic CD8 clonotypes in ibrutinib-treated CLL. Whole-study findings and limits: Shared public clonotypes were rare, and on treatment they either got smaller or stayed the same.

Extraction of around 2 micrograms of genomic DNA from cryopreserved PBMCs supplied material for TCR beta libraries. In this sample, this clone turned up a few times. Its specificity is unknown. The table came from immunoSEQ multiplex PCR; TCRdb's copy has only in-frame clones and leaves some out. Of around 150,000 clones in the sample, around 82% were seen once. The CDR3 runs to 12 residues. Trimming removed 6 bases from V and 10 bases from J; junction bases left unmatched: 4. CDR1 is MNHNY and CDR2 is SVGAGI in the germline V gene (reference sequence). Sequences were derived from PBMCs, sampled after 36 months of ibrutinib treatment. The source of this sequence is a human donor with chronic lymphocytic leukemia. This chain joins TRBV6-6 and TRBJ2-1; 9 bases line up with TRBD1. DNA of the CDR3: TGTGCCAGCAGCGGGACAGGGAACGAGCAGTTCTTC. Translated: CASSGTGNEQFF.